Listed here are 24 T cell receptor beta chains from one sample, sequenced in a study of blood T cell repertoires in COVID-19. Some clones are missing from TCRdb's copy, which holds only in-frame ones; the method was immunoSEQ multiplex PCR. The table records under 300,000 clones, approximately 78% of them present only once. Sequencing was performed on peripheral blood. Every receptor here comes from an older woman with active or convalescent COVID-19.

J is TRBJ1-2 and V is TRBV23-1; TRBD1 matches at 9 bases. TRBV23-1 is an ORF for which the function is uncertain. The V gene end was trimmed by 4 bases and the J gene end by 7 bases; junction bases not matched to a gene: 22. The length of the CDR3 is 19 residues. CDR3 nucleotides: TGCGCCAGCAGTCTTTACCTTGGGCACAGGGACAGGGAGGATGCTGGCTACACCTTC. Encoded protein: CASSLYLGHRDREDAGYTF.

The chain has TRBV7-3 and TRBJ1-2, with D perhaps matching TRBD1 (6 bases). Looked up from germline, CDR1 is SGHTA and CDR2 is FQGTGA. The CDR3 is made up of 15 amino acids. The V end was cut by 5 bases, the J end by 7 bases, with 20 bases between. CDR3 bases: TGTGCCAGCAGCCCCGGCGGGGGGCGGGGAGGTGGCTACACCTTC. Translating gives CASSPGGGRGGGYTF.

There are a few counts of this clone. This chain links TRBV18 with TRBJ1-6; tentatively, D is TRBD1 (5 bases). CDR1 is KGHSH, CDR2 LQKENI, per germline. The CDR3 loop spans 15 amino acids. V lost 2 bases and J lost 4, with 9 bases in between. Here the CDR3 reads CASSPSTAYNSPLHF. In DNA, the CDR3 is TGTGCCAGCTCACCATCGACAGCGTATAATTCACCCCTCCACTTT.

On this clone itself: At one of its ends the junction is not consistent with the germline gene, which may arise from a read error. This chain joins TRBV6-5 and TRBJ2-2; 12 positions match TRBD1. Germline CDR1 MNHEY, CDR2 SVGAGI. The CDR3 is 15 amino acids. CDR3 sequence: CARRGDRGRTGELFF. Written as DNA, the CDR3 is TGTGCCCGCAGGGGGGACAGGGGGCGGACCGGGGAGCTGTTTTTT.

The chain's CDR3 is CASSLRGDGGELFF. For the CDR3, the DNA is TGTGCCAGCAGCTTACGGGGAGACGGCGGGGAGCTGTTTTTT. This sequence joins TRBV7-3 and TRBJ2-2; maybe TRBD2 (5 bases). Germline V gene lookup returns CDR1 SGHTA and CDR2 FQGTGA. The CDR3 runs 14 residues. The V end lost 2 bases, the J end lost 7 bases, and 11 bases lay between the germline ends.

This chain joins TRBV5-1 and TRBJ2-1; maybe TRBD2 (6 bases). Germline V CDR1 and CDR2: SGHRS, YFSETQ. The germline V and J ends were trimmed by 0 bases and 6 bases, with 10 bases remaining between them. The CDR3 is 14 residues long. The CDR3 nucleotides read TGCGCCAGCAGCTTGGGGCTAGCGTTCAATGAGCAGTTCTTC. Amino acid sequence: CASSLGLAFNEQFF.

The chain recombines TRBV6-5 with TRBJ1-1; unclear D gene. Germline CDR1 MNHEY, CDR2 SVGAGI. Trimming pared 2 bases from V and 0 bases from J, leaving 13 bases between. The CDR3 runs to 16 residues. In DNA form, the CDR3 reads TGTGCCAGCAGTTACGAACCTTCAGGTATGAACACTGAAGCTTTCTTT. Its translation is CASSYEPSGMNTEAFF.

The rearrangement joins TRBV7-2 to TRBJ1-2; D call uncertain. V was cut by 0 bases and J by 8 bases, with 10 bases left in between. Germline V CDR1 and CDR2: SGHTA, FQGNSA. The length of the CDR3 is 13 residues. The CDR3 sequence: CASSLASIRGYTF. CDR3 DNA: TGTGCCAGCAGCTTAGCCTCCATTCGGGGCTACACCTTC.

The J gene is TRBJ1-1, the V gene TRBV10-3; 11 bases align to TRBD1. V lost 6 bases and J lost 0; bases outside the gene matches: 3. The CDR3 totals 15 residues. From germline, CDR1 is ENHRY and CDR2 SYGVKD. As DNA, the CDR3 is TGTGCCATCAGGGGGACAGGGGGGATGAACACTGAAGCTTTCTTT. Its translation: CAIRGTGGMNTEAFF.

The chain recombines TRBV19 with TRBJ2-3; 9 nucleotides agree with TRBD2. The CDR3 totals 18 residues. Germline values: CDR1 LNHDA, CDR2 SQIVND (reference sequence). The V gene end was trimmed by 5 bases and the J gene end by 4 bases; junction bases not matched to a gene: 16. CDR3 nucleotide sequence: TGTGCCAGTAGTCCCGCCGGGACTAGCCTGGCGGGGGCAGATACGCAGTATTTT. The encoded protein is CASSPAGTSLAGADTQYF.

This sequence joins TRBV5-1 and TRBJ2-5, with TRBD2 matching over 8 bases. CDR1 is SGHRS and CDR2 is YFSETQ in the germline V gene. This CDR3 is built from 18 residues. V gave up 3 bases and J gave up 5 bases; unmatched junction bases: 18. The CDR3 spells CASSYNPAGVTTVETQYF. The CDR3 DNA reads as TGCGCCAGCAGCTACAACCCAGCGGGGGTTACCACTGTGGAGACCCAGTACTTC.

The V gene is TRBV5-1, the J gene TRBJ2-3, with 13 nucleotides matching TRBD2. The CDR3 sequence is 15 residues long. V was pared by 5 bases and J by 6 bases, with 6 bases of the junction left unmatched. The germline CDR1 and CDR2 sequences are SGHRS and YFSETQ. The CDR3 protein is CASRFTSGGADTQYF. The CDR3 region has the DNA TGCGCCAGCAGATTCACTAGCGGGGGGGCTGATACGCAGTATTTT. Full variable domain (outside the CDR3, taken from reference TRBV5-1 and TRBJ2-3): KAGVTQTPRYLIKTRGQQVTLSCSPISGHRSVSWYQQTPGQGLQFLFEYFSETQRNKGNFPGRFSGRQFSNSRSEMNVSTLELGDSALYLCASRFTSGGADTQYFGPGTRLTVL.

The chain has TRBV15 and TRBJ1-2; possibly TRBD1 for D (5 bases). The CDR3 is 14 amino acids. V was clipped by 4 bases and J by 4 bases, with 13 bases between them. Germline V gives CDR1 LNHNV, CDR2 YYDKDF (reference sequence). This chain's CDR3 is CATSTSGLSYGYTF. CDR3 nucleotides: TGTGCCACCAGCACATCGGGACTCAGCTATGGCTACACCTTC.

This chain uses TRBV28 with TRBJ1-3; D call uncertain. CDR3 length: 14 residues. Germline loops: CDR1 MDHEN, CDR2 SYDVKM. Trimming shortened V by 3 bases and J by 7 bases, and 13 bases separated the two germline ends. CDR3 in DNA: TGTGCCAGCAGTTTCCGCCAGAGGTCCAACACCATATATTTT. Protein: CASSFRQRSNTIYF. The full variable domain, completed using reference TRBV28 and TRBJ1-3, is DVKVTQSSRYLVKRTGEKVFLECVQDMDHENMFWYRQDPGLGLRLIYFSYDVKMKEKGDIPEGYSVSREKKERFSLILESASTNQTSMYLCASSFRQRSNTIYFGEGSWLTVV.

Written as DNA, the CDR3 is TGTGCCAGCAGTTACGGTACCAGGGATTCACCCCTCCACTTT. Its translation is CASSYGTRDSPLHF. This chain uses TRBV6-5 with TRBJ1-6; D possibly corresponds to TRBD1 (5 bases). Germline-derived CDR1 and CDR2 are MNHEY and SVGAGI. The CDR3 loop spans 14 amino acids. V lost 2 bases and J lost 8, with 10 bases in between.

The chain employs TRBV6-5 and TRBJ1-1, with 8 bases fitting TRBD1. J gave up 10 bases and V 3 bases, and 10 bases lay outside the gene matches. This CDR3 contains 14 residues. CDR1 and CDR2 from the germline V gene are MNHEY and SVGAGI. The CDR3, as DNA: TGTGCCAGCAGTTATCGCCCCACCGACAGGGGAGCTTTCTTT. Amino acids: CASSYRPTDRGAFF.

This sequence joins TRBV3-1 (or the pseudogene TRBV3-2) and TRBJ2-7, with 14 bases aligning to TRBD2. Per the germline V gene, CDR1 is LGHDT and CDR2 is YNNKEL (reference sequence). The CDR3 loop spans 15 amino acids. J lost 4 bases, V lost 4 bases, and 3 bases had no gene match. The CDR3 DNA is TGTGCCAGCAGCCTCCGACTAGCGGGGGGGTACGAGCAGTACTTC. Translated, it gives CASSLRLAGGYEQYF.

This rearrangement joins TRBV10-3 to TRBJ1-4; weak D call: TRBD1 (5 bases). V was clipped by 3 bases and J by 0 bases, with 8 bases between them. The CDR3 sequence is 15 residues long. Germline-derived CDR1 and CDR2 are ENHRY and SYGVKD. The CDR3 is CAISDETATNEKLFF. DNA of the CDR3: TGTGCCATCAGTGATGAGACAGCAACTAATGAAAAACTGTTTTTT.

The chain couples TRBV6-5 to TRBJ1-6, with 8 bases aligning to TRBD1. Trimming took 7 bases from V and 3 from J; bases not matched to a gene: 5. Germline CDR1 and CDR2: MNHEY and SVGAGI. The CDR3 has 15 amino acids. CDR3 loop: CASIPDRGYNSPLHF. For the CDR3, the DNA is TGTGCCAGCATCCCAGACAGGGGCTATAATTCACCCCTCCACTTT.

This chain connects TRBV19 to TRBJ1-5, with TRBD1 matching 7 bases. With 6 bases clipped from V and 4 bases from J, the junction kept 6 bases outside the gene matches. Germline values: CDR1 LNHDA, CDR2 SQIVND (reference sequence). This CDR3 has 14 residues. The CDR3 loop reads CASRNRGMNQPQHF. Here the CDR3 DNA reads TGTGCCAGTAGGAACAGGGGTATGAATCAGCCCCAGCATTTT.

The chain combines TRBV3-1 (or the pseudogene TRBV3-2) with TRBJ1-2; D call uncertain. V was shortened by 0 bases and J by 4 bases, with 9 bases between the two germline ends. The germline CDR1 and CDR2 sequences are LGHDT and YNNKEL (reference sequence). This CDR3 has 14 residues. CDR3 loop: CASSQDPGVYGYTF. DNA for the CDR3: TGTGCCAGCAGCCAAGATCCCGGGGTCTATGGCTACACCTTC.

The CDR3 protein is CASSYEAVTNEKLFF. The CDR3 nucleotides read TGTGCCAGCAGTTACGAGGCAGTTACTAATGAAAAACTGTTTTTT. V is TRBV6-5 and J is TRBJ1-4, with D unclear. Deletions cut 2 bases from V and 2 bases from J, with 9 bases between. The CDR3 is 15 residues long. Germline CDR1 MNHEY, CDR2 SVGAGI.

In nucleotides, the CDR3 is TGTGCCAGCATACTTTTATCGGGAAGCGGGGGGGCCGGTGAGCAGTTCTTC. This gives the protein CASILLSGSGGAGEQFF. The rearrangement uses TRBV27 and TRBJ2-1, with 10 positions matching TRBD2. The V and J ends lost 7 bases and 9 bases, in that order; junction bases with no gene match: 18. Germline CDR1 and CDR2: MNHEY and SMNVEV (reference sequence). CDR3 length: 17 amino acids.

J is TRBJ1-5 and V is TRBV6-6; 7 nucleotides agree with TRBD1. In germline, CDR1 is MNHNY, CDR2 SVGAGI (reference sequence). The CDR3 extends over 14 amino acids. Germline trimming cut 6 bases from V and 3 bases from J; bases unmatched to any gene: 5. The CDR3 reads CASRPTGPNQPQHF. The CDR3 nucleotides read TGTGCCAGCAGACCGACAGGGCCCAATCAGCCCCAGCATTTT.